This T cell receptor beta chain was sequenced for a study of beta chain features in type 1 diabetes. Study-level points and caveats: Shorter TCRB CDR3s, moderately but significantly so, were found in Type 1 diabetes patients in all four CD4+ subsets.

Every isolated RNA sample was fully reverse transcribed, so sequencing captured expressed TCRB transcripts. Profiling relied on immunoSEQ multiplex PCR, and the TCRdb table lists in-frame clones only, not all of them. The sample shows approximately 170,000 clones, less than 10% of them seen only once. This clone was detected only a few times. Its antigen is currently unknown. This CDR3 has 15 residues. CDR1 is LNHDA and CDR2 is SQIVND in the germline V gene (reference sequence). V lost 0 bases to trimming and J lost 5 bases; unmatched junction nucleotides: 6. The clonotype was recovered from a man younger than 35 with type 1 diabetes. This chain uses TRBV19 with TRBJ2-5, with 7 bases fitting TRBD1. Source material: central memory CD4+ T cells from blood. The CDR3 region is CASSIEKGGWETQYF. In DNA form, the CDR3 reads TGTGCCAGTAGTATAGAGAAAGGGGGCTGGGAGACCCAGTACTTC.